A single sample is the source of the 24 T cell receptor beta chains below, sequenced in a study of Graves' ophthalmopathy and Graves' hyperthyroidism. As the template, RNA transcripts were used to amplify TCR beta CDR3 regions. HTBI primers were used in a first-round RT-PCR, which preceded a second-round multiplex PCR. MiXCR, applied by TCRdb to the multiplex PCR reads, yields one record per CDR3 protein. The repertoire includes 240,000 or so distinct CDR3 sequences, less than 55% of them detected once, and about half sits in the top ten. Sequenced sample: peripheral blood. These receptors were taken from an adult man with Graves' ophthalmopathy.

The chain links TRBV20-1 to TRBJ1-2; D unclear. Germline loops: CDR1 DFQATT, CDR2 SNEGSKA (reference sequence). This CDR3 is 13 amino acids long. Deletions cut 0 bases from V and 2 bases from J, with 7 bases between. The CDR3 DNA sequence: TGCAGTGCTAGAGAGCCAGCCAACTATGGCTACACCTTC. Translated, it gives CSAREPANYGYTF.

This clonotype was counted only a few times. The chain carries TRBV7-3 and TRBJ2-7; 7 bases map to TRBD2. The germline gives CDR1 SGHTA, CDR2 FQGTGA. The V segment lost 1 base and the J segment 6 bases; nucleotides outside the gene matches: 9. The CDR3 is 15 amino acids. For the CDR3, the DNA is TGTGCCAGCAGCTTAATGGCGGGGGTGTCGGGCGAGCAGTACTTC. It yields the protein CASSLMAGVSGEQYF.

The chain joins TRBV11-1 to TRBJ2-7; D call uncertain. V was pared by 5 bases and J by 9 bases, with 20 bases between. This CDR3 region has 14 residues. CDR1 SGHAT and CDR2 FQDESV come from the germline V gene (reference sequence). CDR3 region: CASSPRGVFIGQYF. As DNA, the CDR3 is TGTGCCAGCAGCCCGCGAGGAGTATTTATCGGGCAGTACTTC.

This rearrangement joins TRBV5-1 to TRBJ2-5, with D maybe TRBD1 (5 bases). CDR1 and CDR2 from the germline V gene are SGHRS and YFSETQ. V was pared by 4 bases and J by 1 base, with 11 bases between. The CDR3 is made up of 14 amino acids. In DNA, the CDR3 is TGCGCCAGCAGCGTGAGACAGAGCCAAGAGACCCAGTACTTC. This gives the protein CASSVRQSQETQYF.

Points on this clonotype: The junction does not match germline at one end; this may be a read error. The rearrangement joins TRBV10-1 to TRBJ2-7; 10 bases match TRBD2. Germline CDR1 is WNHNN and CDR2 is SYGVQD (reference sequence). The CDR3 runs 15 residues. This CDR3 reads CASSSGLATSYEQYF. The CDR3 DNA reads TGTGCCAGCAGTTCGGGACTAGCGACTTCCTACGAGCAGTACTTC.

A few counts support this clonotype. For the CDR3, the DNA is TGTGCCAGCAGCTTAACCGACACAAACTATGGCTACACCTTC. Amino acid sequence: CASSLTDTNYGYTF. The chain combines TRBV7-8 with TRBJ1-2, with D unresolved. CDR1 and CDR2 (germline): SGHVS, FQNEAQ. Trimming left V 2 bases short and J 2 bases short, with 9 bases between. This CDR3 is built from 14 residues.

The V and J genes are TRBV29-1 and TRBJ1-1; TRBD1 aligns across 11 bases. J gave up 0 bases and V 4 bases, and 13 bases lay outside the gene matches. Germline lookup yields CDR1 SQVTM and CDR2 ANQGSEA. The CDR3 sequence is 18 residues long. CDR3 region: CSVGDRGAPLLMNTEAFF. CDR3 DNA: TGCAGCGTTGGGGACAGGGGGGCACCCCTCCTCATGAACACTGAAGCTTTCTTT.

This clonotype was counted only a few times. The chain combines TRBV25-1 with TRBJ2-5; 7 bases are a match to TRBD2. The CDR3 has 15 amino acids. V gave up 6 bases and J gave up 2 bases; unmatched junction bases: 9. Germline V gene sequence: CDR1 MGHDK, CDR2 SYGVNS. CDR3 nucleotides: TGTGCCAGCAGAGATCCTCCCGGGGGGCAAGAGACCCAGTACTTC. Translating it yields CASRDPPGGQETQYF.

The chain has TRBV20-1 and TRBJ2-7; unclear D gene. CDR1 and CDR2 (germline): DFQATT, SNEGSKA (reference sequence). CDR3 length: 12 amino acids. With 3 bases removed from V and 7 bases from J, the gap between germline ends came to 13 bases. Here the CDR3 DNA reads TGCAGTGCTAGCGAAACCATGGGTGAGCAGTACTTC. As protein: CSASETMGEQYF.

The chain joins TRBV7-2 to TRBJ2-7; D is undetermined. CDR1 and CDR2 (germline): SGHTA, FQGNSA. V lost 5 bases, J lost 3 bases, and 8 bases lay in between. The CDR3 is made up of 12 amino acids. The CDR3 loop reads CASSLSYYEQYF. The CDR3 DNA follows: TGTGCCAGCAGCCTAAGTTACTACGAGCAGTACTTC.

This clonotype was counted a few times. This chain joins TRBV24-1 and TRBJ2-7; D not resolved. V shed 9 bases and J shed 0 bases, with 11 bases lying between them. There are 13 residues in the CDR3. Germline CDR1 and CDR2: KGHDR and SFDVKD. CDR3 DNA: TGTGCCACCCAGGAGTCGCCCTCCTACGAGCAGTACTTC. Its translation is CATQESPSYEQYF.

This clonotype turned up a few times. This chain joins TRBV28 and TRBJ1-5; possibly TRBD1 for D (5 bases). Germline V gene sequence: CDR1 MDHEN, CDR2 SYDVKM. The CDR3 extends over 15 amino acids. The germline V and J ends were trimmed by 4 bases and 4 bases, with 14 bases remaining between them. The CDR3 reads CASSSIDQGNQPQHF. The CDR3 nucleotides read TGTGCCAGCAGTTCGATAGACCAGGGAAATCAGCCCCAGCATTTT.

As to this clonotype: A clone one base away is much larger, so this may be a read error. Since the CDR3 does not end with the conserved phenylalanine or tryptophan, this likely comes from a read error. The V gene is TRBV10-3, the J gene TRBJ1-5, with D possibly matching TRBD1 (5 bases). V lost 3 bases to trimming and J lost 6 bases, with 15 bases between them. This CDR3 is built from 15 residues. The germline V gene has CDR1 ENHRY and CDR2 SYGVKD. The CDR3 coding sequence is TGTGCCATCAGTGATTCGGGGGGGTTTGGTCAGCCCCAGCATTCT. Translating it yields CAISDSGGFGQPQHS.

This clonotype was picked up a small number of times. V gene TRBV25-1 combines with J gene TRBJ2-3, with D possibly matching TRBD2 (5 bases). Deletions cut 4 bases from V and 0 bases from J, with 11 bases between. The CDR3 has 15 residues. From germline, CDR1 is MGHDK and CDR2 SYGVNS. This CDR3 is CASSVGGPSTDTQYF. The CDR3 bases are TGTGCCAGCAGTGTGGGCGGGCCAAGCACAGATACGCAGTATTTT.

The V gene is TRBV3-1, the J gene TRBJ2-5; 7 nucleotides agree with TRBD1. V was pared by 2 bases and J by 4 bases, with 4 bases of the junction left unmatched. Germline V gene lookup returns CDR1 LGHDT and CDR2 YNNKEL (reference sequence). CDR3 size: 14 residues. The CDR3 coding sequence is TGTGCCAGCAGCCAACCAGACAGGGCAGAGACCCAGTACTTC. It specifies CASSQPDRAETQYF.

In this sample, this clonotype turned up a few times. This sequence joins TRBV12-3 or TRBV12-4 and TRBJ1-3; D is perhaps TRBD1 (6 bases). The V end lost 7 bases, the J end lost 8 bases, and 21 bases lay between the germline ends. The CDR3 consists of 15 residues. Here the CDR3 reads CASNRRGGAEDTIYF. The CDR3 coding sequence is TGTGCCAGCAACCGACGGGGGGGCGCGGAGGACACCATATATTTT.

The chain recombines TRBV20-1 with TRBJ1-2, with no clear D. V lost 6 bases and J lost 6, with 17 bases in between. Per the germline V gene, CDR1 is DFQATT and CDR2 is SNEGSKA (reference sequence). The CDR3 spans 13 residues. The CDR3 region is CSARQPLRNGYTF. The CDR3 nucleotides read TGCAGTGCCCGGCAGCCCCTTAGAAATGGCTACACCTTC.

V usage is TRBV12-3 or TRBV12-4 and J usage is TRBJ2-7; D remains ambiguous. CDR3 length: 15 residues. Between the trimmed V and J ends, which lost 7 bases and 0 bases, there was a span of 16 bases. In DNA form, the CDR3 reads TGTGCCAGCATGTATACCGGCCCGAGCTCCTACGAGCAGTACTTC. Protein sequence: CASMYTGPSSYEQYF.

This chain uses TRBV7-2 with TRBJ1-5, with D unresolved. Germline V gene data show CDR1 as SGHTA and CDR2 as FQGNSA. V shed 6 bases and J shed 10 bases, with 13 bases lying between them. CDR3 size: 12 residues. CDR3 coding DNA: TGTGCCAGCAGTTTACTGGGCGAACCCCAGCATTTT. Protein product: CASSLLGEPQHF.

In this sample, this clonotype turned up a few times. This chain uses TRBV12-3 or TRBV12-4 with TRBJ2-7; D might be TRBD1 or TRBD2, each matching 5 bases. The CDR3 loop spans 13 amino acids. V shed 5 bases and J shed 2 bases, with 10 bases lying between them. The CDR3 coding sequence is TGTGCCAGCAGTCCGGGACCAGCCTACGAGCAGTACTTC. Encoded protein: CASSPGPAYEQYF.

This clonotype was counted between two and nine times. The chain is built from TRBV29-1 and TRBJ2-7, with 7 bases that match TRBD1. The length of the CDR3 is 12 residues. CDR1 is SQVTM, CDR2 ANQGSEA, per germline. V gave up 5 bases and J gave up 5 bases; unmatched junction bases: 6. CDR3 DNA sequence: TGCAGCGTTTTAAGGGGGCCGGACGAGCAGTACTTC. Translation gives CSVLRGPDEQYF.

DNA of the CDR3: TGTGCCAGCAGCCAAGGAAGGGATCAGCCCCAGCATTTT. Protein: CASSQGRDQPQHF. The chain employs TRBV14 and TRBJ1-5, with D unresolved. Germline V gene data show CDR1 as SGHDN and CDR2 as FVKESK. CDR3 size: 13 residues. Trimming took 1 base from V and 5 from J, leaving 6 bases between them.

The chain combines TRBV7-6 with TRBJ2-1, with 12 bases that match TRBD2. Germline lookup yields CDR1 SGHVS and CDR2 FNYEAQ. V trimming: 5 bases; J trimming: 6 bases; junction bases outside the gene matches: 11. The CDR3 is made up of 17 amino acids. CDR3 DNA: TGTGCCAGCAGCCCGTCACCGGGACTAGCGGGTCTCAATGAGCAGTTCTTC. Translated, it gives CASSPSPGLAGLNEQFF.

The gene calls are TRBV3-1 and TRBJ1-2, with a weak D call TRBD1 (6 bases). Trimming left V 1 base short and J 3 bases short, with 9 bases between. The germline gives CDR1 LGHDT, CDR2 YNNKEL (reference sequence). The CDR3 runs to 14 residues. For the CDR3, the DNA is TGTGCCAGCAGCCAAGTGGCAGGGGACTATGGCTACACCTTC. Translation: CASSQVAGDYGYTF.